Below, one T cell receptor beta chain is given with its context. Its antigen is still unknown. Triplicate sorting captured around 300,000 cells each from every CD8+ T cell subset. Libraries were UMI-labeled 5' RACE TRB cDNA. TCRdb re-called the 5' RACE reads, yielding one record per CDR3 amino acid sequence without DNA. The ten top clones account for nearly 0.5%, within a sample of 150,000 to 180,000 distinct CDR3 sequences. The sample originates from a study of CXCR3-negative and CXCR3-positive naive CD8 T cells. Overall study findings and caveats: Upon cryopreservation, CXCR3 expression partially decreased, and most assays used fresh PBMCs. Both naive subsets, CXCR3-negative and CXCR3-positive, displayed similar TRBV-TRBJ usage, unlike memory cells. Naive CXCR3-positive cells had TRB CDR3s more hydrophobic than those of CXCR3-negative naive cells.

Germline assignment: CDR1 SGHKS and CDR2 YYEKEE (reference sequence). CDR3 length: 13 residues. The source is a human donor in good health. Some clones in this sample may be carry-over from other donors' samples. The J gene is TRBJ1-6, the V gene TRBV5-5. The material sequenced was naive CXCR3+ CD8+ T cells from blood. Documented subset: CD45RO-CCR7+CD27+CD95- naive CD8+ T cells expressing CXCR3 (TNR3+). The CDR3 here is CASSWDGNSPLHF. Based on the CDR3 plus reference TRBV5-5 and TRBJ1-6, the full variable domain is DAGVTQSPTHLIKTRGQQVTLRCSPISGHKSVSWYQQVLGQGPQFIFQYYEKEERGRGNFPDRFSARQFPNYSSELNVNALLLGDSALYLCASSWDGNSPLHFGNGTRLTVT.